These 3 T cell receptor beta chains share one sample of origin, sequenced in a study of T-cell reconstitution after alpha-beta-depleted transplantation in children. As it was prepared, the TCRbeta library received unique molecular identifiers. TCRdb analysed the PCR reads with MiXCR anew, one entry per CDR3 protein. The sample lists 85,000 to 120,000 distinct CDR3 sequences, 7.5% to 9% occurring once. The starting material was PBMCs, obtained before TCRalphabeta/CD19-depleted stem cell transplant. The receptors here all came from a boy younger than 10 with acute lymphoblastic leukemia, due to receive a stem cell transplant.

This clonotype was observed at least ten times. The rearrangement joins TRBV28 to TRBJ1-5, with 8 bases that match TRBD1. CDR1 MDHEN and CDR2 SYDVKM come from the germline V gene. V lost 3 bases, J lost 1 base, and 5 bases stayed unmatched. This CDR3 spans 16 amino acids. Here the CDR3 DNA reads TGTGCCAGCAGTTTCTCGGACAGGGTGAGCAATCAGCCCCAGCATTTT. Its protein is CASSFSDRVSNQPQHF.

This clonotype was observed many times. The gene calls are TRBV7-9 and TRBJ2-1, with 7 positions matching TRBD2. This CDR3 has 15 residues. Germline CDR1 reads SEHNR; CDR2 reads FQNEAQ (reference sequence). The J segment lost 8 bases and the V segment lost 5 bases, leaving 12 bases of the junction unmatched. The CDR3 region has the DNA TGTGCCAGCAGCGACCTGAGACTAGCCCCCTATGAGCAGTTCTTC. Its translation: CASSDLRLAPYEQFF. The whole variable domain, filled in from reference TRBV7-9 and TRBJ2-1, reads DTGVSQNPRHKITKRGQNVTFRCDPISEHNRLYWYRQTLGQGPEFLTYFQNEAQLEKSRLLSDRFSAERPKGSFSTLEIQRTEQGDSAMYLCASSDLRLAPYEQFFGPGTRLTVL.

This clonotype was counted only a few times. In DNA, the CDR3 is TGTGCCAGCAGCCTAAAGGGCGGGGAGGATCAGCCCCAGCATTTT. This encodes CASSLKGGEDQPQHF. J is TRBJ1-5 and V is TRBV21-1. TRBV21-1 is recorded as a pseudogene. There are 15 residues in the CDR3.